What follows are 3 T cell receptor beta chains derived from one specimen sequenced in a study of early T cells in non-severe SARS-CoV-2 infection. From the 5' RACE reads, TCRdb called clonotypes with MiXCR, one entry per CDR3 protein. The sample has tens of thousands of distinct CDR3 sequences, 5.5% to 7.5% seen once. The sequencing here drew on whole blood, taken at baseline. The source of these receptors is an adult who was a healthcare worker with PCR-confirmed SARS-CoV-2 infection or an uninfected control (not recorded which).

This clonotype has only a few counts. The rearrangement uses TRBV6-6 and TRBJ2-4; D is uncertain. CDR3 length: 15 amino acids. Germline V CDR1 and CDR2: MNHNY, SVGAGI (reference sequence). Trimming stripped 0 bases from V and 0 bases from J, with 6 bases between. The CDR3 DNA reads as TGTGCCAGCAGTTACTCATCTGTAGCCAAAAACATTCAGTACTTC. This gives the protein CASSYSSVAKNIQYF.

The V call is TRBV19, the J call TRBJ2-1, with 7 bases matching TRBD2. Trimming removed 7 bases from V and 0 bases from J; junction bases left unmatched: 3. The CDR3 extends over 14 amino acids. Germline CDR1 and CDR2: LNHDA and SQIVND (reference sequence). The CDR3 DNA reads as TGTGCCAGTACTGGGGGGGACTCCTACAATGAGCAGTTCTTC. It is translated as CASTGGDSYNEQFF.

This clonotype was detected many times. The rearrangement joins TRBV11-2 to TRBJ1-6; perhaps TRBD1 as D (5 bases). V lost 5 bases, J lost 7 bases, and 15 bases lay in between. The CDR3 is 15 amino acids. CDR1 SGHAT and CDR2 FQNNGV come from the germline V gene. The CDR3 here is CASSVQGSRNSPLHF. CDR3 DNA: TGTGCCAGCAGCGTCCAGGGCTCCAGGAATTCACCCCTCCACTTT.